This record looks at one TCR beta chain sequence and its context. From germline, CDR1 is SGHDT and CDR2 YYEEEE. There are 15 residues in the CDR3. Between the trimmed V and J ends, which lost 0 bases and 8 bases, there was a span of 15 bases. The authors' processing: By means of reference gene primer amplification, nucleated cell counts were estimated. Clones were read by immunoSEQ multiplex PCR, and TCRdb kept only the in-frame ones, dropping some. The V and J calls and clone size come from that table; D and trimming were worked out from the DNA. The sample has roughly 280,000 clones; around 88% are singletons. This sample was taken from a study of blood T cell repertoires in COVID-19. Study-level background: Italy, Spain and the United States were the sources of the convalescent and acute COVID-19 samples. Sample material is recorded as cDNA or gDNA derived from T cells, B-cell-depleted T cells, or PBMCs.

The TCR was taken from a man aged 30 to 45 with active or convalescent COVID-19. Sequencing was done on a sample of peripheral blood. This chain uses TRBV5-6 with TRBJ1-3; tentative D call: TRBD1 (6 bases). The CDR3 protein is CASSLAGGPGDTIYF. CDR3 nucleotides: TGTGCCAGCAGCTTGGCCGGGGGGCCGGGTGACACCATATATTTT.